This TCR beta chain came from a study of blood T cell repertoires in COVID-19. Overall study context: The United States, Italy and Spain provided the acute and convalescent COVID-19 samples. The cDNA or gDNA used as material had been derived from T cells, B-cell-depleted T cells, or PBMCs.

Germline assignment: CDR1 SNHLY and CDR2 FYNNEI. V was pared by 10 bases and J by 0 bases, with 9 bases between. This CDR3 is 13 amino acids long. As originally analysed: Reference gene primer amplification yielded estimated nucleated cell counts. Only in-frame clones appear in the TCRdb table, and some are missing; sequencing was by immunoSEQ multiplex PCR. Clone size and V and J calls were adopted from that table, with D and trimming inferred from the DNA. This table holds about 140,000 clones, about 82% found once. The TCR originated in a woman aged 55-75 years with acute or convalescent COVID-19. The rearrangement joins TRBV2 to TRBJ1-4; D gene uncertain. The specimen was peripheral blood. The CDR3 protein is CATQTTTNEKLFF. Written as DNA, the CDR3 is TGTGCCACGCAAACAACAACTAATGAAAAACTGTTTTTT.